A single sample gave rise to the 19 T cell receptor beta chains below, sequenced in a study of blood T cells in healthy people across ages. Together with a sample-barcoded 5' primer, a J-beta primer mix was included in a second PCR lasting roughly 6 to 12 cycles. TCRdb passed the 5' RACE reads through MiXCR, listing each CDR3 protein once. In the table there are about 770,000 distinct CDR3 sequences, roughly 44% of which are singletons. The sequencing sample was made of blood. These receptors were collected from a man aged 55 to 70 in good health.

The CDR3 bases are TGTGCCAGCAGTAGGGCCCGGACAGGGGACGGCGAGCAGTACTTC. Its protein product is CASSRARTGDGEQYF. This chain uses TRBV6-5 with TRBJ2-4; 9 bases line up with TRBD1. The J call may be in error: the DNA end matches TRBJ2-7 better. Germline V gene data show CDR1 as MNHEY and CDR2 as SVGAGI. The length of the CDR3 is 15 residues.

The chain combines TRBV9 with TRBJ2-3; D is tentatively TRBD1 or TRBD2 (5 bases each). This CDR3 comprises 15 residues. Germline V gene lookup returns CDR1 SGDLS and CDR2 YYNGEE. V shed 7 bases and J shed 3 bases, with 18 bases lying between them. The CDR3 DNA sequence: TGTGCCAGCCCCGGGCAGGGAGAGAGAACAGATACGCAGTATTTT. Translating it yields CASPGQGERTDTQYF.

The chain uses TRBV7-3 and TRBJ2-1; 8 positions match TRBD2. CDR1 is SGHTA and CDR2 is FQGTGA in the germline V gene. The CDR3 is made up of 15 amino acids. V shed 3 bases, J shed 4 bases, and the junction held 5 bases outside the gene matches. CDR3 sequence reads: CASSFVAGYYNEQFF. The DNA for the CDR3 is TGTGCCAGCAGCTTCGTAGCGGGGTATTACAATGAGCAGTTCTTC.

The chain is built from TRBV29-1 and TRBJ2-3; D is unclear. V lost 8 bases, J lost 1 base, and 13 bases lay in between. CDR3 length: 13 residues. The germline V gene encodes CDR1 SQVTM and CDR2 ANQGSEA. CDR3 sequence: CSSYPLGTDTQYF. The CDR3 DNA reads as TGCAGCTCTTATCCCCTTGGCACAGATACGCAGTATTTT.

This clonotype has only a few counts. The V gene is TRBV14, the J gene TRBJ2-5; possible D gene TRBD1, 6 bases. The V end lost 3 bases, the J end lost 5 bases, and 16 bases lay between the germline ends. Germline V lookup: CDR1 SGHDN, CDR2 FVKESK. This CDR3 region has 15 residues. The DNA of the CDR3 is TGTGCCAGCAGCCATGCCCAGGGGTTCGCGGAGACCCAGTACTTC. It specifies CASSHAQGFAETQYF.

This rearrangement joins TRBV3-1 to TRBJ2-1; the match to TRBD1 covers 7 bases. CDR1 and CDR2 (germline): LGHDT, YNNKEL (reference sequence). Trimming at V came to 1 base and at J to 5 bases, leaving 5 bases not matched to a gene. The CDR3 is 15 amino acids. CDR3 sequence (DNA): TGTGCCAGCAGCCAAGGGACAGGACCTCACAATGAGCAGTTCTTC. Protein sequence: CASSQGTGPHNEQFF.

This clonotype was counted a few times. The chain couples TRBV6-2 or TRBV6-3 to TRBJ2-7; TRBD1 is a possible D gene (6 bases). The CDR3 length is 15 residues. Germline values: CDR1 MNHEY, CDR2 SVGEGT. V lost 2 bases, J lost 0 bases, and 11 bases lay in between. For the CDR3, the DNA is TGTGCCAGCAGTTACCTCCGGGACAACTCCTACGAGCAGTACTTC. It specifies CASSYLRDNSYEQYF.

This clonotype has a handful of counts. CDR3 sequence: CASSFFGWRVERTDTQYF. The CDR3 nucleotides read TGTGCCAGCAGCTTTTTCGGTTGGCGTGTGGAACGCACAGATACGCAGTATTTT. This chain connects TRBV7-2 to TRBJ2-3; no clear D. Germline CDR1 SGHTA, CDR2 FQGNSA. The CDR3 is 18 amino acids. Trimming took off 3 bases at V and 1 base at J, with 20 bases between the two ends.

The chain recombines TRBV7-3 with TRBJ1-2; the D is unclear. The germline V gene has CDR1 SGHTA and CDR2 FQGTGA. This CDR3 has 13 amino acids. V lost 4 bases and J 3 bases, leaving 9 bases between the germline ends. CDR3 in DNA: TGTGCCAGCAGCTCGGACCCGCACTATGGCTACACCTTC. Its translation: CASSSDPHYGYTF.

This chain connects TRBV12-3 or TRBV12-4 to TRBJ2-4, with 8 bases identical to TRBD1. With the DNA end fitting TRBJ2-5 better, the J assignment may be wrong. The length of the CDR3 is 16 residues. CDR3 amino acids: CASSVSPRTGRETQYF. The CDR3 coding sequence is TGTGCCAGCAGTGTTTCGCCCAGGACAGGGAGGGAGACCCAGTACTTC.

The genes are TRBV9 and TRBJ1-1, with 7 bases fitting TRBD1. Per germline, CDR1 SGDLS and CDR2 YYNGEE. The CDR3 has 13 residues. Trimming took 4 bases from V and 8 from J; bases not matched to a gene: 8. The CDR3 DNA reads TGTGCCAGCAGCCCGACAGGGATCGCAGAAGCTTTCTTT. It yields the protein CASSPTGIAEAFF.

A word on this clonotype: One end of the junction varies from germline; a read error may be responsible. CDR3 residues: CSVGALAGGTYEQYF. CDR3 in DNA: TGTAGCGTTGGGGCACTCGCGGGGGGTACCTACGAGCAGTACTTC. The chain is built from TRBV29-1 and TRBJ2-5, with 8 bases lining up with TRBD2. The DNA end lines up better with TRBJ2-7; the J call may be wrong. From germline, CDR1 is SQVTM and CDR2 ANQGSEA. The CDR3 covers 15 residues.

The chain has TRBV13 and TRBJ2-3; 8 bases fit TRBD2. Trimming took 2 bases from V and 4 from J; bases not matched to a gene: 5. In germline, CDR1 is PRHDT, CDR2 FYEKMQ (reference sequence). This CDR3 region has 15 residues. The CDR3, as DNA: TGTGCCAGCAGCTTAAATAGCGGGAAACCAGATACGCAGTATTTT. Its translation is CASSLNSGKPDTQYF.

This clonotype was counted only a few times. The J gene is TRBJ2-7, the V gene TRBV15; weak D call: TRBD1 (6 bases). CDR1 LNHNV and CDR2 YYDKDF come from the germline V gene (reference sequence). The CDR3 covers 13 residues. The V gene lost 0 bases and the J gene lost 4 bases, with 7 bases spanning the gap. CDR3 nucleotides: TGTGCCACCAGCAGAGAACAGGGTTACGAGCAGTACTTC. Translated, it gives CATSREQGYEQYF.

This chain connects TRBV7-2 to TRBJ2-3, with unresolved D. This CDR3 is built from 14 residues. Trimming removed 4 bases from V and 2 bases from J, with 10 bases in between. The germline V gene encodes CDR1 SGHTA and CDR2 FQGNSA. CDR3 nucleotide sequence: TGTGCCAGCAGCTCCGAGGCCCACACAGATACGCAGTATTTT. Translated, it gives CASSSEAHTDTQYF.

CDR3 in amino acids: CASSPTAGTPTYEQYF. In nucleotides, the CDR3 is TGTGCCAGCAGTCCAACCGCCGGGACACCGACCTACGAGCAGTACTTC. The chain combines TRBV27 with TRBJ2-7, with a tentative D call TRBD1 (6 bases). The germline V and J ends were trimmed by 5 bases and 2 bases, with 19 bases remaining between them. This CDR3 is built from 16 residues. CDR1 is MNHEY, CDR2 SMNVEV, per germline (reference sequence).

The chain has TRBV6-5 and TRBJ1-1; D is unresolved. The V and J ends lost 7 bases and 4 bases respectively, with 13 bases between them. CDR1 and CDR2 from the germline V gene are MNHEY and SVGAGI. CDR3 length: 13 amino acids. Here the CDR3 reads CASNPVPSTEAFF. CDR3 nucleotides: TGTGCCAGCAACCCGGTTCCTAGCACTGAAGCTTTCTTT.

In its sample, this clonotype was seen a few times. The V call is TRBV2, the J call TRBJ1-2, with D unresolved. CDR1 SNHLY and CDR2 FYNNEI come from the germline V gene. The CDR3 extends over 14 amino acids. Between the trimmed V and J ends, which lost 1 base and 3 bases, there was a span of 9 bases. Here the CDR3 DNA reads TGTGCCAGCAGTGAAGGAACCCCCTACTATGGCTACACCTTC. Amino acids: CASSEGTPYYGYTF.

This clonotype occurred a few times. The chain carries TRBV4-3 and TRBJ2-3; 7 bases agree with TRBD2. Germline CDR1 reads LGHNA; CDR2 reads YSLEER. Germline trimming cut 0 bases from V and 2 bases from J; bases unmatched to any gene: 8. The CDR3 has 17 residues. The CDR3 DNA is TGCGCCAGCAGCCAAGAGTTGTCGACTAGCAACACAGATACGCAGTATTTT. It encodes CASSQELSTSNTDTQYF.